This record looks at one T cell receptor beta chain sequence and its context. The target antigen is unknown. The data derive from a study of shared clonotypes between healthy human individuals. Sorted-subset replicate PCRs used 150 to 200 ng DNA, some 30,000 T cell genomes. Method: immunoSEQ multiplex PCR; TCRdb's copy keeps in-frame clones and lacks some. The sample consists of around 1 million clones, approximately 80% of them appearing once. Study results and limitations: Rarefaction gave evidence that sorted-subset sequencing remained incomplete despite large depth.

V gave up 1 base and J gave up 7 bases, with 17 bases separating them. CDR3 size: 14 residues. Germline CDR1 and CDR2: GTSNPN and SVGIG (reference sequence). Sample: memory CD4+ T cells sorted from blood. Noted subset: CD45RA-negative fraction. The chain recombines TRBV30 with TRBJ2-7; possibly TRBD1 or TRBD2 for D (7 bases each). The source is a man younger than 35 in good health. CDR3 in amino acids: CAWSASSRGGEQYF. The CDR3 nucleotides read TGTGCCTGGAGTGCGTCTTCCAGGGGGGGGGAGCAGTACTTC.